Following are 27 T cell receptor beta chains from one sample sequenced in a study of blood T cell repertoires in COVID-19. Clones were read by immunoSEQ multiplex PCR, and TCRdb kept only the in-frame ones, dropping some. This sample has about 300,000 clones, with approximately 88% found just once. The sample comprised peripheral blood. The receptors originated from a human donor with COVID-19, enrolled during active disease. The donor label of this sample is uncertain.

The rearrangement uses TRBV18 and TRBJ1-3; tentatively, D is TRBD1 (6 bases). Trimming left V 5 bases short and J 4 bases short, with 15 bases between. The CDR3 consists of 15 residues. In germline, CDR1 is KGHSH, CDR2 LQKENI. As DNA, the CDR3 is TGTGCCAGCTCAGGCATACAGGGCCTGGGAAACACCATATATTTT. This translates into CASSGIQGLGNTIYF. Combining the CDR3 with reference TRBV18 and TRBJ1-3 gives the whole variable domain NAGVMQNPRHLVRRRGQEARLRCSPMKGHSHVYWYRQLPEEGLKFMVYLQKENIIDESGMPKERFSAEFPKEGPSILRIQQVVRGDSAAYFCASSGIQGLGNTIYFGEGSWLTVV.

The chain links TRBV7-6 to TRBJ2-5; 12 bases are shared with TRBD2. V gave up 4 bases and J gave up 5 bases; unmatched junction bases: 5. Germline V gene sequence: CDR1 SGHVS, CDR2 FNYEAQ. This CDR3 region has 15 residues. The CDR3 nucleotides read TGTGCCAGCAGCTCAAGACTAGCGGGAGTCGAGACCCAGTACTTC. Translation gives CASSSRLAGVETQYF.

The chain links TRBV9 to TRBJ2-2; 15 bases match TRBD2. CDR3 length: 19 residues. CDR1 is SGDLS, CDR2 YYNGEE, per germline. Trimming removed 3 bases from V and 0 bases from J; junction bases left unmatched: 6. The CDR3, as DNA: TGTGCCAGCAGCGCCGGGACTAGCGGGAGGAAGACGAACACCGGGGAGCTGTTTTTT. Residues: CASSAGTSGRKTNTGELFF. The full variable domain, its missing parts supplied by reference TRBV9 and TRBJ2-2, is DSGVTQTPKHLITATGQRVTLRCSPRSGDLSVYWYQQSLDQGLQFLIQYYNGEERAKGNILERFSAQQFPDLHSELNLSSLELGDSALYFCASSAGTSGRKTNTGELFFGEGSRLTVL.

The CDR3 loop is CASSLGQASSGNTIYF. In DNA, the CDR3 is TGCGCCAGCAGCTTGGGACAGGCGTCCTCTGGAAACACCATATATTTT. The chain has TRBV5-1 and TRBJ1-3, with D possibly TRBD1 on 6 matching bases. Germline CDR1 and CDR2: SGHRS and YFSETQ. V lost 0 bases, J lost 0 bases, and 10 bases lay in between. The CDR3 contains 16 residues.

This clone has a handful of counts. V and J are TRBV9 and TRBJ1-2; 12 positions agree with TRBD1. Germline trimming cut 3 bases from V and 9 bases from J; bases unmatched to any gene: 3. The CDR3 has 13 residues. Germline CDR1 SGDLS, CDR2 YYNGEE. The CDR3 sequence is CASSGDRGRRYTF. CDR3 nucleotides: TGTGCCAGCAGCGGGGACAGGGGGCGACGCTACACCTTC.

The chain couples TRBV15 to TRBJ2-5; D gene ambiguous. The CDR3 contains 15 residues. The V and J ends lost 0 bases and 2 bases respectively, with 10 bases between them. Looked up from germline, CDR1 is LNHNV and CDR2 is YYDKDF (reference sequence). CDR3 sequence reads: CATSRDLGRQETQYF. CDR3 coding DNA: TGTGCCACCAGCAGAGATTTGGGCAGGCAAGAGACCCAGTACTTC.

This chain connects TRBV2 to TRBJ2-1; 9 bases agree with TRBD2. The CDR3 has 15 amino acids. The germline gives CDR1 SNHLY, CDR2 FYNNEI. The ends lost 1 base at V and 9 bases at J; junction bases unmatched: 7. Here the CDR3 DNA reads TGTGCCAGCAGTGAAGGAGCTAGCGGGACGAGTGAGCAGTTCTTC. Its translation is CASSEGASGTSEQFF.

The genes are TRBV5-6 and TRBJ2-1, with 12 bases lining up with TRBD2. Germline trimming cut 4 bases from V and 5 bases from J; bases unmatched to any gene: 10. Germline CDR1 is SGHDT and CDR2 is YYEEEE. The CDR3 is 17 residues long. The CDR3 spells CASSPTVRLAGDNEQFF. The CDR3 DNA reads as TGTGCCAGCAGCCCCACCGTTCGACTAGCGGGGGACAATGAGCAGTTCTTC.

The J gene is TRBJ1-6, the V gene TRBV30; 8 bases match TRBD1. In germline, CDR1 is GTSNPN, CDR2 SVGIG (reference sequence). There are 15 residues in the CDR3. V dropped 3 bases and J dropped 10; count of bases not matched to a gene: 11. The CDR3 bases are TGTGCCTGGAGCCCCGGGGCAGGGGGCAACTCACCCCTCCACTTT. It is translated as CAWSPGAGGNSPLHF.

V gene TRBV10-3 combines with J gene TRBJ2-3; TRBD2 aligns across 11 bases. The CDR3 contains 15 residues. The V gene end was trimmed by 7 bases and the J gene end by 6 bases; junction bases not matched to a gene: 9. In germline, CDR1 is ENHRY, CDR2 SYGVKD. The CDR3 protein is CAITETSGVRDTQYF. The CDR3 region has the DNA TGTGCCATCACCGAGACTAGCGGGGTCCGGGATACGCAGTATTTT.

The V gene is TRBV7-8, the J gene TRBJ2-7; 8 bases line up with TRBD1. CDR3 length equals 16 residues. Looked up from germline, CDR1 is SGHVS and CDR2 is FQNEAQ. V shed 6 bases and J 3 bases; nucleotides not matched to a gene: 13. This CDR3 is CASRATGQADFYEQYF. CDR3 bases: TGTGCCAGCAGGGCAACGGGACAGGCAGATTTCTACGAGCAGTACTTC.

V gene TRBV6-4 combines with J gene TRBJ1-1; the D gene is possibly TRBD1 (5 bases). The CDR3 loop spans 13 amino acids. Germline loops: CDR1 MRHNA, CDR2 SNTAGT. The V and J ends lost 6 bases and 1 base respectively, with 9 bases between them. CDR3 nucleotides: TGTGCCAGCAGCCAGGACAAGAACACTGAAGCTTTCTTT. Translating gives CASSQDKNTEAFF.

The J gene is TRBJ1-1, the V gene TRBV7-8; tentative D call: TRBD1 (6 bases). Germline CDR1 reads SGHVS; CDR2 reads FQNEAQ. Trimming left V 2 bases short and J 4 bases short, with 14 bases between. The CDR3 consists of 15 residues. CDR3 in amino acids: CASSLLAGASTEAFF. In DNA form, the CDR3 reads TGTGCCAGCAGCTTATTGGCAGGGGCATCCACTGAAGCTTTCTTT.

The V and J genes are TRBV28 and TRBJ2-7; TRBD1 might be the D (5 bases). V lost 2 bases and J 2 bases, leaving 16 bases between the germline ends. The CDR3 runs 16 residues. The germline V gene encodes CDR1 MDHEN and CDR2 SYDVKM. The CDR3 DNA is TGTGCCAGCAGTTTAGCAGGGTTCAGTAAGGCCTACGAGCAGTACTTC. This translates into CASSLAGFSKAYEQYF.

The chain carries TRBV5-1 and TRBJ2-7, with D uncertain. The CDR3 sequence is 15 residues long. Germline assignment: CDR1 SGHRS and CDR2 YFSETQ. With 0 bases removed from V and 3 bases from J, the gap between germline ends came to 13 bases. For the CDR3, the DNA is TGCGCCAGCAGCTTGGGGGTGGCGGAACACTACGAGCAGTACTTC. Its translation is CASSLGVAEHYEQYF.

V is TRBV19 and J is TRBJ2-1, with 11 bases fitting TRBD2. V was clipped by 5 bases and J by 2 bases; unmatched bases: 2. From germline, CDR1 is LNHDA and CDR2 SQIVND (reference sequence). The CDR3 totals 15 residues. CDR3 DNA sequence: TGTGCCAGTAGTGAGACTAGCGGGACCTACAATGAGCAGTTCTTC. It yields the protein CASSETSGTYNEQFF.

V and J are TRBV12-3 or TRBV12-4 and TRBJ2-2; tentatively, D is TRBD1 (5 bases). V shed 10 bases and J shed 4 bases, with 7 bases lying between them. The CDR3 is made up of 11 amino acids. The CDR3 spells CATQGTGELFF. Written as DNA, the CDR3 is TGTGCCACCCAGGGCACCGGGGAGCTGTTTTTT.

There are many counts of this clone. The genes are TRBV30 and TRBJ1-5, with 7 bases that match TRBD1. After removal of 1 base from V and 6 bases from J, the junction contained 3 bases not matched to a gene. CDR1 and CDR2 from the germline V gene are GTSNPN and SVGIG (reference sequence). The CDR3 contains 13 residues. The CDR3 DNA reads as TGTGCCTGGAGTGGACAGGGTTTTCAGCCCCAGCATTTT. This encodes CAWSGQGFQPQHF.

The DNA of the CDR3 is TGTGCCAGCAGCCAAGATAGGGGCCCTGTGGATACGCAGTATTTT. Protein product: CASSQDRGPVDTQYF. The chain couples TRBV3-1 (or the pseudogene TRBV3-2) to TRBJ2-3; TRBD1 is a possible D gene (5 bases). Germline V gene data show CDR1 as LGHDT and CDR2 as YNNKEL (reference sequence). V was shortened by 0 bases and J by 6 bases, with 13 bases between the two germline ends. The CDR3 is 15 residues long.

V is TRBV20-1 and J is TRBJ2-7; 8 bases fit TRBD1. The V segment lost 3 bases and the J segment 5 bases; nucleotides outside the gene matches: 9. Germline loops: CDR1 DFQATT, CDR2 SNEGSKA (reference sequence). This CDR3 is 14 amino acids long. The CDR3 sequence is CSASIWTGRNEQYF. The CDR3 bases are TGCAGTGCTAGTATCTGGACAGGGAGGAACGAGCAGTACTTC.

This clone was seen only a few times. V is TRBV6-6 and J is TRBJ1-1; 9 positions agree with TRBD1. The CDR3 runs 12 residues. The V gene end was trimmed by 8 bases and the J gene end by 6 bases; junction bases not matched to a gene: 4. Germline CDR1 and CDR2: MNHNY and SVGAGI (reference sequence). DNA of the CDR3: TGTGCCAGCCTACAGGGGGCATCTGAAGCTTTCTTT. Its translation: CASLQGASEAFF.

This clone occurred once. This chain connects TRBV24-1 to TRBJ2-5, with 11 bases fitting TRBD2. In germline, CDR1 is KGHDR, CDR2 SFDVKD. CDR3 size: 18 residues. V shed 3 bases and J 4 bases; nucleotides not matched to a gene: 12. The CDR3 loop is CATSDPQGASGRLETQYF. Here the CDR3 DNA reads TGTGCCACCAGTGATCCCCAGGGGGCTAGCGGGAGGCTAGAGACCCAGTACTTC.

The genes are TRBV27 and TRBJ1-1; 10 bases map to TRBD1. Per the germline V gene, CDR1 is MNHEY and CDR2 is SMNVEV (reference sequence). Germline trimming cut 5 bases from V and 0 bases from J; bases unmatched to any gene: 15. The CDR3 runs 19 residues. The CDR3 sequence: CASSPLTGGGRIMNTEAFF. CDR3 DNA sequence: TGTGCCAGCAGTCCCCTGACAGGGGGCGGAAGGATCATGAACACTGAAGCTTTCTTT.

This chain links TRBV4-2 with TRBJ1-1, with 7 bases fitting TRBD1. The CDR3 extends over 15 amino acids. Losses at the gene ends were 4 bases for V and 6 bases for J; bases not matched to a gene: 11. Per the germline V gene, CDR1 is LGHNA and CDR2 is YNFKEQ. The DNA of the CDR3 is TGTGCCAGCAGCCCCCAACGCACAGGGGCTCCTGAAGCTTTCTTT. Amino acid sequence: CASSPQRTGAPEAFF.

This clone was observed a handful of times. The chain combines TRBV18 with TRBJ1-1, with D maybe TRBD1 (6 bases). From germline, CDR1 is KGHSH and CDR2 LQKENI. The V and J ends lost 2 bases and 5 bases respectively, with 12 bases between them. The CDR3 has 14 residues. The CDR3 nucleotides read TGTGCCAGCTCACCAGGGGGCGCGGAGACTGAAGCTTTCTTT. Translated, it gives CASSPGGAETEAFF.

This rearrangement joins TRBV5-1 to TRBJ1-2, with D possibly matching TRBD1 (5 bases). Germline lookup yields CDR1 SGHRS and CDR2 YFSETQ. V was pared by 0 bases and J by 4 bases, with 10 bases between. The CDR3 has 14 amino acids. CDR3 sequence (DNA): TGCGCCAGCAGCTTGGCAGGGATGGGCTATGGCTACACCTTC. Translation gives CASSLAGMGYGYTF. Filled out from reference TRBV5-1 and TRBJ1-2, the complete variable domain reads KAGVTQTPRYLIKTRGQQVTLSCSPISGHRSVSWYQQTPGQGLQFLFEYFSETQRNKGNFPGRFSGRQFSNSRSEMNVSTLELGDSALYLCASSLAGMGYGYTFGSGTRLTVV.

The rearrangement links TRBV28 to TRBJ1-5; 9 nucleotides align to TRBD1. Per germline, CDR1 MDHEN and CDR2 SYDVKM. V lost 7 bases and J lost 7; bases outside the gene matches: 8. The length of the CDR3 is 14 residues. CDR3 residues: CASNIQGAKQPQHF. DNA of the CDR3: TGTGCCAGCAATATACAGGGGGCGAAACAGCCCCAGCATTTT.